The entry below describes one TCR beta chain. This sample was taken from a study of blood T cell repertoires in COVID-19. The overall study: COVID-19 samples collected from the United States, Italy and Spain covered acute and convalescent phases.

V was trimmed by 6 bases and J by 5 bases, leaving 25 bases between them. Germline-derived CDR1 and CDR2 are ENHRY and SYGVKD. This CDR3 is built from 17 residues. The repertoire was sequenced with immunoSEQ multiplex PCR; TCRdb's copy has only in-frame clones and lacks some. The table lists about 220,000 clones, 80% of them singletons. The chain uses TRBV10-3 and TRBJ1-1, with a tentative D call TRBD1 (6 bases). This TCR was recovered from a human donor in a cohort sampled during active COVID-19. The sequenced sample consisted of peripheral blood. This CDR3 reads CAISYGGAHRDSTEAFF. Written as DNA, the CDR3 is TGTGCCATCAGCTATGGTGGGGCCCACAGGGATTCGACTGAAGCTTTCTTT.